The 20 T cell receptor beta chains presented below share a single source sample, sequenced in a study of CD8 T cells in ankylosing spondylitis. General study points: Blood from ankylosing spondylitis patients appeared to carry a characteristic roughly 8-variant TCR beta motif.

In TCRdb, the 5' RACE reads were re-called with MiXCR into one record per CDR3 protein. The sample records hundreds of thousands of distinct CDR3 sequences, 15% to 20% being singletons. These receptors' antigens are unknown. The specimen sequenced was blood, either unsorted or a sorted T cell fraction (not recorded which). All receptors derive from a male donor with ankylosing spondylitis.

CDR3 nucleotide sequence: TGTGCCAGCAGCTTAGAGGAACCCTACGAGCAGTACTTC. It encodes CASSLEEPYEQYF. V and J are TRBV7-6 and TRBJ2-7; no reliable D call. V was clipped by 1 base and J by 2 bases, with 6 bases between them. The CDR3 is 13 residues long. The germline V gene encodes CDR1 SGHVS and CDR2 FNYEAQ.

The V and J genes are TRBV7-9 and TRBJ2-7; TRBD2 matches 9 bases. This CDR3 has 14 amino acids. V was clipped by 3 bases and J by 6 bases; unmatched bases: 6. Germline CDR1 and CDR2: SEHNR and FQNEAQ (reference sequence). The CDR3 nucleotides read TGTGCCAGCAGCTTGCGGGAGGGCTCAGGCGAGCAGTACTTC. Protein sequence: CASSLREGSGEQYF. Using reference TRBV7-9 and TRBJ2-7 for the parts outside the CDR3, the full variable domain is DTGVSQNPRHKITKRGQNVTFRCDPISEHNRLYWYRQTLGQGPEFLTYFQNEAQLEKSRLLSDRFSAERPKGSFSTLEIQRTEQGDSAMYLCASSLREGSGEQYFGPGTRLTVT.

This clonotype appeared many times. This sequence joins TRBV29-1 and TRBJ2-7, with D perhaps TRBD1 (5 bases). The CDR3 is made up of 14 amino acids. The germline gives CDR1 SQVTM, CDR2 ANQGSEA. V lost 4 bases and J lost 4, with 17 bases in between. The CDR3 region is CSVAHQGRGYEQYF. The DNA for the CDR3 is TGCAGCGTTGCCCACCAGGGAAGGGGTTACGAGCAGTACTTC.

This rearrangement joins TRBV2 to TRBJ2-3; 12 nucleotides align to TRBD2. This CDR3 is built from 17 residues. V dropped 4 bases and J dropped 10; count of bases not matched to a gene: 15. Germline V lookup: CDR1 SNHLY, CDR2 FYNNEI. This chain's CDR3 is CASSAEGRASGRAAQYF. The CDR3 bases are TGTGCCAGCAGTGCCGAGGGTAGGGCTAGCGGGAGGGCCGCGCAGTATTTT.

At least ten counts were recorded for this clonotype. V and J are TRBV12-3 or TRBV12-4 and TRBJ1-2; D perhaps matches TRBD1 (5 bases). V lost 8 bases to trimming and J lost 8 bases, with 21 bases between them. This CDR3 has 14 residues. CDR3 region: CASGHPSSREGYTF. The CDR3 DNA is TGTGCCAGCGGACATCCCTCCAGCAGGGAGGGCTACACCTTC.

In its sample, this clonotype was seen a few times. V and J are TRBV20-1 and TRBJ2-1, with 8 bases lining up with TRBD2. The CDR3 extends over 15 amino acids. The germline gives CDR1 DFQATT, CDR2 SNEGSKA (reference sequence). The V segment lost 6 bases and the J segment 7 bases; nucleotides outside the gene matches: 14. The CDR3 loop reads CSAQSPGGARNEQFF. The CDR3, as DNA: TGCAGTGCCCAATCTCCCGGGGGGGCCCGGAATGAGCAGTTCTTC.

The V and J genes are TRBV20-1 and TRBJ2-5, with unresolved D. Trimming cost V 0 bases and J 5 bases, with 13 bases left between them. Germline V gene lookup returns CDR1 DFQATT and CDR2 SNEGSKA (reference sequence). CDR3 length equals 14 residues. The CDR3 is CSARDMARPETQYF. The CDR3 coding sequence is TGCAGTGCTAGAGATATGGCTAGACCGGAGACCCAGTACTTC.

CDR3 protein: CASSTTGNGYTF. The CDR3, as DNA: TGTGCCAGCAGTACAACAGGGAACGGCTACACCTTC. V and J are TRBV6-2 or TRBV6-3 and TRBJ1-2; D possibly corresponds to TRBD1 (6 bases). This CDR3 has 12 amino acids. Trimming removed 5 bases from V and 8 bases from J, with 12 bases in between. Germline CDR1 and CDR2: MNHEY and SVGEGT.

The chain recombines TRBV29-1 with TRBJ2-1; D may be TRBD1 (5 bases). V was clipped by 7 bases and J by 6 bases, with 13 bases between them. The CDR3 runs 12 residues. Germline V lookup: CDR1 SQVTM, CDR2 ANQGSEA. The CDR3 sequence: CSGGPDGNEQFF. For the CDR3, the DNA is TGCAGCGGGGGCCCAGATGGCAATGAGCAGTTCTTC.

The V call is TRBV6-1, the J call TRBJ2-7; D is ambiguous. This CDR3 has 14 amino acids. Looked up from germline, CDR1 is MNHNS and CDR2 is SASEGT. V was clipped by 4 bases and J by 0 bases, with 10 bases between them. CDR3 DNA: TGTGCCAGCAGTGTTGGGATCCACTCCTACGAGCAGTACTTC. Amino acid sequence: CASSVGIHSYEQYF.

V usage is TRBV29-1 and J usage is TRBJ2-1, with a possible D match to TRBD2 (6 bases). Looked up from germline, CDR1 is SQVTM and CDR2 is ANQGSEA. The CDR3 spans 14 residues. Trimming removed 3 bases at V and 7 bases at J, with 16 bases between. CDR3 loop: CSVESGTRGNEQFF. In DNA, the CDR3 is TGCAGCGTTGAGTCGGGAACTCGGGGGAATGAGCAGTTCTTC.

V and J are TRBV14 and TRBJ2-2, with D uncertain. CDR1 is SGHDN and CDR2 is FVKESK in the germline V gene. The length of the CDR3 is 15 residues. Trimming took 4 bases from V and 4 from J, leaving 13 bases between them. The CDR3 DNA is TGTGCCAGCAGCCCCCGGCAGGATGCCACCGGGGAGCTGTTTTTT. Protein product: CASSPRQDATGELFF. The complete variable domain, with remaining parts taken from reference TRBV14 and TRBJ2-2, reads EAGVTQFPSHSVIEKGQTVTLRCDPISGHDNLYWYRRVMGKEIKFLLHFVKESKQDESGMPNNRFLAERTGGTYSTLKVQPAELEDSGVYFCASSPRQDATGELFFGEGSRLTVL.

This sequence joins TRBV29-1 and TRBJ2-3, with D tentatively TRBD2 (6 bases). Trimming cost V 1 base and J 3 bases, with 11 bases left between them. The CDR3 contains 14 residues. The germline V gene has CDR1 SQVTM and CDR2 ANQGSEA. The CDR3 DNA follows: TGCAGCGTTGAAGGAACGGGACTTACAGATACGCAGTATTTT. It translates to CSVEGTGLTDTQYF.

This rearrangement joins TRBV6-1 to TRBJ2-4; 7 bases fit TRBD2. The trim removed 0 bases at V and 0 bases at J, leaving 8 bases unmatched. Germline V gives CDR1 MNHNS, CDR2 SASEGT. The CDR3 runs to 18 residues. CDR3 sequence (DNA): TGTGCCAGCAGTGAAGCTGTCCGCGGGAGTTTAGCCAAAAACATTCAGTACTTC. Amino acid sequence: CASSEAVRGSLAKNIQYF.

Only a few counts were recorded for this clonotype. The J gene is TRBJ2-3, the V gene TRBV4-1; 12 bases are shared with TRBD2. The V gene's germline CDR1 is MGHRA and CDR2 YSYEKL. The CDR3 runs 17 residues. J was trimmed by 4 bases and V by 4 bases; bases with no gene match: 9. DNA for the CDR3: TGCGCCAGCAGCCGAGGATCGACTAGCGGGGGTTCAGATACGCAGTATTTT. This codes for CASSRGSTSGGSDTQYF.

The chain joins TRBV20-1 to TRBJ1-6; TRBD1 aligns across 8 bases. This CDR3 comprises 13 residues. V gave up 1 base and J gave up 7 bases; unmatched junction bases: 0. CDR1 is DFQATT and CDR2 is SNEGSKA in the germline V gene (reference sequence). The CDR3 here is CSARGDRNSPLHF. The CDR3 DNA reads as TGCAGTGCTAGAGGGGACAGGAATTCACCCCTCCACTTT.

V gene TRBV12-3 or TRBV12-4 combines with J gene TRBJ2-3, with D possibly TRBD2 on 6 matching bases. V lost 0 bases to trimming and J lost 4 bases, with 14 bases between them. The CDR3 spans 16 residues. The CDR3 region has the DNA TGTGCCAGCAGTTTAGCGCACCTAGCGAGGGCAGATACGCAGTATTTT. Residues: CASSLAHLARADTQYF.

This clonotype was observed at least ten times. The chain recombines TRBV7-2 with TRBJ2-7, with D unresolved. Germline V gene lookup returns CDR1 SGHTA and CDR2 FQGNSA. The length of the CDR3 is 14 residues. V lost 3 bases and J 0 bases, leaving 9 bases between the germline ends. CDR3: CASSLNRISYEQYF. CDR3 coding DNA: TGTGCCAGCAGCTTGAATCGGATCTCCTACGAGCAGTACTTC.

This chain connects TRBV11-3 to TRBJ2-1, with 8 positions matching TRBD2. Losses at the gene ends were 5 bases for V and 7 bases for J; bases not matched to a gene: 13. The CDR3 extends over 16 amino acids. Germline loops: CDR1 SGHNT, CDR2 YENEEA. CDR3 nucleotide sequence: TGTGCCAGCAGCACGGCTAGCGGGTCCAGAGAGAATGAGCAGTTCTTC. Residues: CASSTASGSRENEQFF.

The CDR3 region is CASSKGASGTYNEQFF. The DNA for the CDR3 is TGCGCCAGCAGCAAAGGGGCTAGCGGAACCTACAATGAGCAGTTCTTC. The chain joins TRBV4-3 to TRBJ2-1; 7 nucleotides match TRBD2. This CDR3 contains 16 residues. CDR1 is LGHNA and CDR2 is YSLEER in the germline V gene. The V and J ends lost 5 bases and 2 bases, in that order; junction bases with no gene match: 9.